This T cell receptor (beta chain) was documented in a study of long-term antiretroviral therapy in people with HIV. Whole-study results and caveats: Despite increasing after ART, diversity remained lower than that of transplant donor controls. HIV repertoires spanned narrower CDR3 length ranges than controls.

Trimming took 4 bases from V and 1 from J, leaving 4 bases between them. CDR1 is DFQATT and CDR2 is SNEGSKA in the germline V gene (reference sequence). This CDR3 has 11 amino acids. The assay, immunoSEQ v3.0, was run at survey level. Each sample aimed for about 35,000-55,000 sequenced T-cell genomes. Sequenced by immunoSEQ multiplex PCR; TCRdb stores in-frame clones only, minus some. There are about 19,000 clones in the sample; around 78% occur only once, and under 7.5% lies in the top ten. Details on this clone: What it recognizes is unknown.

Specimen: unsorted PBMCs, collected 2.2 years after starting antiretroviral therapy. This clonotype was sampled from a man aged 45 to 65 with HIV. The chain is built from TRBV20-1 and TRBJ1-1; D is undetermined. CDR3 in amino acids: CSAKANTEAFF. CDR3 bases: TGCAGTGCTAAGGCGAACACTGAAGCTTTCTTT.